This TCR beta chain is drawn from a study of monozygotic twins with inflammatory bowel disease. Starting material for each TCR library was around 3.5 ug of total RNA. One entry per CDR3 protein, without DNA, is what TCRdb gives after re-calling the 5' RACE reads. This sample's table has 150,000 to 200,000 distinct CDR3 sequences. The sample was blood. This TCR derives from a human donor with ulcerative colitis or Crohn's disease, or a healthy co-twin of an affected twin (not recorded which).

The CDR3: CATSGWGPGAGELFF. The chain recombines TRBV24-1 with TRBJ2-2; there is no DNA to check the TCRdb D call of TRBD1. The CDR3 covers 15 residues. Germline V gene sequence: CDR1 KGHDR, CDR2 SFDVKD.